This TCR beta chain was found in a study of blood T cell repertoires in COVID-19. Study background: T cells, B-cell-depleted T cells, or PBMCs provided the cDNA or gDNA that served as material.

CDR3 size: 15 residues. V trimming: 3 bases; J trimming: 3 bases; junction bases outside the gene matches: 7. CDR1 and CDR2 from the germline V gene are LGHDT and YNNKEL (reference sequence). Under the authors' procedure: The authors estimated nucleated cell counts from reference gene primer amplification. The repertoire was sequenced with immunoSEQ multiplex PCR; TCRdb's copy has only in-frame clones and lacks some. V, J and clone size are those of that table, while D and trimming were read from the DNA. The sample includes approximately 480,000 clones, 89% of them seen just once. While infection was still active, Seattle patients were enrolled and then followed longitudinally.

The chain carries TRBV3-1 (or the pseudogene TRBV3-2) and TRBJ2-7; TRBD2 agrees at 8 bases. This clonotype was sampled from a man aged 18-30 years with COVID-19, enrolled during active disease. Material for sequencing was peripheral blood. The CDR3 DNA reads TGTGCCAGCAGCCACCGGTTAGCGGGAAACTACGAGCAGTACTTC. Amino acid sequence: CASSHRLAGNYEQYF.